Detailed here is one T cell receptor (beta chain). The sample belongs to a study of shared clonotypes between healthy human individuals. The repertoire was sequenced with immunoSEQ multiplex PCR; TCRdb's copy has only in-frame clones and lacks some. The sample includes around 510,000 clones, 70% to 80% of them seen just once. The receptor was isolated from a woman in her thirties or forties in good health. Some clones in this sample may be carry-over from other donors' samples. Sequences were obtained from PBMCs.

The CDR3 sequence: CASSLGLVSEQYF. CDR3 DNA: TGCGCCAGCAGCTTGGGACTAGTCAGCGAGCAGTACTTC. The chain is built from TRBV5-1 and TRBJ2-7, with a weak D call TRBD2 (6 bases). Trimming took 0 bases from V and 6 from J, leaving 10 bases between them. Germline assignment: CDR1 SGHRS and CDR2 YFSETQ. The CDR3 covers 13 residues.